The T cell receptor beta chain described here comes from a study of radiotherapy plus CTLA-4 blockade in lung cancer. Background on the study: Across the patients, objective responses occurred in under 20%, and disease control in 31%.

With respect to this clone: Its cognate antigen is unknown.

Sequencing used immunoSEQ multiplex PCR; TCRdb keeps in-frame clones, though not all of them. The repertoire consists of about 77,000 clones, with 70% to 85% occurring once and the leading ten covering roughly 9.8%. Ipilimumab-mediated CTLA-4 blockade plus focal radiation was given to patients having chemo-refractory metastatic non-small-cell lung cancer. Notes on the study in general: Tumor-origin TCR clones grew in blood after radiotherapy plus ipilimumab.

The CDR3 sequence is 14 residues long. Germline trimming cut 6 bases from V and 5 bases from J; bases unmatched to any gene: 9. The germline V gene encodes CDR1 SSHAT and CDR2 FNYEAQ (reference sequence). The rearrangement uses TRBV7-7 and TRBJ2-5, with 7 positions matching TRBD2. Source: peripheral blood, taken from a patient treated with radiotherapy plus ipilimumab. The TCR comes from a human donor with non-small cell lung cancer whose response to radiotherapy plus ipilimumab could not be evaluated. DNA of the CDR3: TGTGCCAGCAGTTTTCAAGCCGGGGGGGAGACCCAGTACTTC. Protein sequence: CASSFQAGGETQYF.